The next 22 T cell receptor beta chains were all read from a single sample in a study of regulatory dendritic cells for organ transplantation. The method was immunoSEQ multiplex PCR; TCRdb's version includes in-frame clones alone and lacks a portion of them. The sample carries 21,000 or so clones, 70% to 80% recorded once. Sequenced sample: memory CD4+ T cells from blood. Subset denoted: CD45RO+ memory T cells. The receptor set was obtained from a human donor in good health.

This sequence joins TRBV19 and TRBJ2-7; D is perhaps TRBD2 (6 bases). The CDR3 has 14 residues. From germline, CDR1 is LNHDA and CDR2 SQIVND (reference sequence). V was shortened by 6 bases and J by 0 bases, with 12 bases between the two germline ends. DNA of the CDR3: TGTGCCAGTAGCTCTCAGGGAGGCTCCTACGAGCAGTACTTC. This sequence encodes CASSSQGGSYEQYF.

This clone turned up a few times. Other DNA sequences within the sample encode an identical CDR3. The J gene is TRBJ1-1, the V gene TRBV7-9; D remains unclear. V lost 5 bases and J 5 bases, leaving 9 bases between the germline ends. This CDR3 is built from 12 residues. Germline V lookup: CDR1 SEHNR, CDR2 FQNEAQ (reference sequence). CDR3 nucleotide sequence: TGTGCCAGCAGCCCAGGTGGGACTGAAGCTTTCTTT. Its protein is CASSPGGTEAFF. Complete variable domain (other parts from reference TRBV7-9 and TRBJ1-1): DTGVSQNPRHKITKRGQNVTFRCDPISEHNRLYWYRQTLGQGPEFLTYFQNEAQLEKSRLLSDRFSAERPKGSFSTLEIQRTEQGDSAMYLCASSPGGTEAFFGQGTRLTVV.

This chain links TRBV5-1 with TRBJ2-3, with D perhaps TRBD1 (6 bases). The CDR3 extends over 15 amino acids. V was pared by 1 base and J by 0 bases, with 9 bases between. The germline V gene has CDR1 SGHRS and CDR2 YFSETQ. This CDR3 reads CASSLRTDSTDTQYF. In DNA, the CDR3 is TGCGCCAGCAGCTTGCGGACAGATAGCACAGATACGCAGTATTTT.

The chain uses TRBV6-5 and TRBJ2-2; D is unclear. The CDR3 contains 13 residues. CDR1 is MNHEY, CDR2 SVGAGI, per germline. Deletions cut 9 bases from V and 5 bases from J, with 13 bases between. The CDR3 sequence is CASRSQTTGELFF. The CDR3, as DNA: TGTGCCAGTCGGTCGCAGACTACCGGGGAGCTGTTTTTT.

The V gene is TRBV7-9, the J gene TRBJ2-7; a weak D match, TRBD2 (5 bases). Trimming removed 5 bases from V and 2 bases from J, with 13 bases in between. Germline V lookup: CDR1 SEHNR, CDR2 FQNEAQ (reference sequence). The CDR3 extends over 14 amino acids. DNA of the CDR3: TGTGCCAGCAGCGAGGACGGGGTTACCTACGAGCAGTACTTC. Protein product: CASSEDGVTYEQYF.

The V and J genes are TRBV11-3 and TRBJ1-2, with a tentative D call TRBD1 (6 bases). Looked up from germline, CDR1 is SGHNT and CDR2 is YENEEA. CDR3 length equals 13 residues. Trimming cost V 1 base and J 4 bases, with 7 bases left between them. This CDR3 is CASSLGGLYGYTF. The CDR3 DNA reads TGTGCCAGCAGCTTAGGGGGGCTCTATGGCTACACCTTC.

The V gene is TRBV5-6, the J gene TRBJ1-1; TRBD1 is a possible D gene (5 bases). Deletions cut 4 bases from V and 0 bases from J, with 13 bases between. CDR1 is SGHDT, CDR2 YYEEEE, per germline. CDR3 length equals 15 residues. The CDR3 spells CASSREGRMNTEAFF. The DNA of the CDR3 is TGTGCCAGCAGCCGGGAGGGACGGATGAACACTGAAGCTTTCTTT.

DNA for the CDR3: TGTGCCAGCAGCTTGCCGGGGAGCTCACCCCTCCACTTT. Encoded protein: CASSLPGSSPLHF. The chain recombines TRBV11-3 with TRBJ1-6, with no clear D. Germline CDR1 is SGHNT and CDR2 is YENEEA. The CDR3 has 13 amino acids. Trimming removed 3 bases from V and 10 bases from J, with 10 bases in between. The entire variable domain, with the rest obtained from reference TRBV11-3 and TRBJ1-6, is as follows: EAGVVQSPRYKIIEKKQPVAFWCNPISGHNTLYWYLQNLGQGPELLIRYENEEAVDDSQLPKDRFSAERLKGVDSTLKIQPAELGDSAVYLCASSLPGSSPLHFGNGTRLTVT.

The genes are TRBV28 and TRBJ1-5, with D unresolved. Germline values: CDR1 MDHEN, CDR2 SYDVKM. Trimming shortened V by 2 bases and J by 0 bases, and 11 bases separated the two germline ends. The CDR3 covers 16 residues. CDR3 sequence reads: CASSLVQMYSNQPQHF. CDR3 DNA: TGTGCCAGCAGTTTAGTCCAGATGTATAGCAATCAGCCCCAGCATTTT.

The chain couples TRBV18 to TRBJ2-1, with 7 bases lining up with TRBD1. Germline CDR1 reads KGHSH; CDR2 reads LQKENI. Losses at the gene ends were 8 bases for V and 5 bases for J; bases not matched to a gene: 6. The CDR3 is made up of 13 amino acids. Here the CDR3 reads CASTLDRDNEQFF. The CDR3 bases are TGTGCCAGCACCTTAGACAGGGACAATGAGCAGTTCTTC.

The chain couples TRBV15 to TRBJ1-4, with D possibly TRBD1 on 6 matching bases. Germline loops: CDR1 LNHNV, CDR2 YYDKDF (reference sequence). Trimming removed 0 bases from V and 3 bases from J, with 14 bases in between. The length of the CDR3 is 17 residues. DNA for the CDR3: TGTGCCACCAGCAGAGAACTCTACAGGGTAGCTAATGAAAAACTGTTTTTT. Encoded protein: CATSRELYRVANEKLFF.

By share, this clone counts as medium-sized (0.01 to 0.1%). V usage is TRBV28 and J usage is TRBJ2-1, with 9 positions matching TRBD1. The CDR3 has 14 amino acids. After removal of 5 bases from V and 4 bases from J, the junction contained 3 bases not matched to a gene. The germline V gene has CDR1 MDHEN and CDR2 SYDVKM. In DNA, the CDR3 is TGTGCCAGCAGTCCCGGGACAGGGTACAATGAGCAGTTCTTC. This codes for CASSPGTGYNEQFF.

This chain links TRBV15 with TRBJ2-1; 13 positions agree with TRBD2. Germline V gene data show CDR1 as LNHNV and CDR2 as YYDKDF (reference sequence). The CDR3 length is 17 residues. V was clipped by 3 bases and J by 5 bases; unmatched bases: 7. The CDR3 nucleotides read TGTGCCACCAGCAGTGCGCTGGGACTAGCGGGAAACAATGAGCAGTTCTTC. Translation: CATSSALGLAGNNEQFF.

This clone was recorded a few times. The chain couples TRBV5-1 to TRBJ2-7; weak D call: TRBD2 (6 bases). Trimming pared 1 base from V and 5 bases from J, leaving 13 bases between. The CDR3 length is 14 residues. Germline-derived CDR1 and CDR2 are SGHRS and YFSETQ. The CDR3 DNA is TGCGCCAGCAGCTTGTGGGGCGGGGAAAACGAGCAGTACTTC. This sequence encodes CASSLWGGENEQYF.

The gene calls are TRBV6-1 and TRBJ2-4, with TRBD2 matching over 7 bases. The V gene end was trimmed by 7 bases and the J gene end by 4 bases; junction bases not matched to a gene: 7. CDR3 length: 14 residues. CDR1 and CDR2 from the germline V gene are MNHNS and SASEGT. CDR3 loop: CASKWSGGKNIQYF. CDR3 nucleotides: TGTGCCAGCAAATGGTCCGGGGGGAAAAACATTCAGTACTTC.

The chain employs TRBV5-1 and TRBJ1-2, with a tentative D call TRBD1 (5 bases). Germline V gene lookup returns CDR1 SGHRS and CDR2 YFSETQ. The CDR3 is 14 amino acids. V lost 0 bases, J lost 2 bases, and 8 bases lay in between. CDR3 in amino acids: CASSLGGGNYGYTF. The CDR3 DNA sequence: TGCGCCAGCAGCTTGGGGGGGGGAAACTATGGCTACACCTTC.

CDR3 protein: CASSPWGGGSSYNEQFF. The CDR3 DNA is TGTGCCAGCAGCCCGTGGGGCGGGGGGAGCTCCTACAATGAGCAGTTCTTC. V and J are TRBV11-2 and TRBJ2-1; TRBD2 matches at 8 bases. J lost 0 bases, V lost 5 bases, and 9 bases had no gene match. The CDR3 is 17 residues long. Germline assignment: CDR1 SGHAT and CDR2 FQNNGV.

V gene TRBV12-5 combines with J gene TRBJ2-5; TRBD2 might be the D (6 bases). Germline CDR1 is LGHNT and CDR2 is FRNRAP. V lost 5 bases and J 1 base, leaving 11 bases between the germline ends. This CDR3 has 14 amino acids. The DNA for the CDR3 is TGTGCTAGTGGTCCGATGGGACTCCAAGAGACCCAGTACTTC. Encoded protein: CASGPMGLQETQYF.

V gene TRBV7-8 combines with J gene TRBJ2-3; TRBD1 is a possible D gene (5 bases). Looked up from germline, CDR1 is SGHVS and CDR2 is FQNEAQ. The CDR3 sequence is 15 residues long. With 3 bases removed from V and 2 bases from J, the gap between germline ends came to 12 bases. CDR3 bases: TGTGCCAGCAGCTTGGACATTAACCCCACAGATACGCAGTATTTT. Translating it yields CASSLDINPTDTQYF.

This sequence joins TRBV9 and TRBJ1-2; 9 bases match TRBD1. Germline values: CDR1 SGDLS, CDR2 YYNGEE. This CDR3 has 18 amino acids. The trim removed 0 bases at V and 2 bases at J, leaving 11 bases unmatched. The CDR3 DNA sequence: TGTGCCAGCAGCGTAGTCCGTCGTCGGGACAGGGTAAACTATGGCTACACCTTC. Protein sequence: CASSVVRRRDRVNYGYTF.

V gene TRBV7-8 combines with J gene TRBJ1-1; D may be TRBD1 (5 bases). This CDR3 has 14 amino acids. V was clipped by 3 bases and J by 1 base, with 9 bases between them. Germline V gene data show CDR1 as SGHVS and CDR2 as FQNEAQ. CDR3 sequence (DNA): TGTGCCAGCAGCTTGTCAGGGCCGAACACTGAAGCTTTCTTT. Protein sequence: CASSLSGPNTEAFF.

This clone came up a few times. The chain combines TRBV5-4 with TRBJ1-4; 7 bases fit TRBD1. The CDR3 contains 15 residues. Germline CDR1 reads SGHNT; CDR2 reads YYREEE (reference sequence). V trimming: 2 bases; J trimming: 3 bases; junction bases outside the gene matches: 4. The CDR3 DNA reads TGTGCCAGCAGCTTAAGACAGGGTTCTAATGAAAAACTGTTTTTT. Amino acid sequence: CASSLRQGSNEKLFF.